Listed here are 2 T cell receptor beta chains from one sample, sequenced in a study of STAT3 mutations in large granular lymphocyte leukemia. Overall study findings and caveats: At least one immunodominant TCR beta clonotype appeared in every T-cell large granular lymphocyte leukemia patient.

Their target antigens are unknown. TCRdb's copy holds only in-frame clones and misses some; the assay was immunoSEQ multiplex PCR. The table lists about 2,500 clones, nearly 50% of them singletons. The sample taken for sequencing was peripheral blood mononuclear cells. Receptor source: a man aged 55 to 70 with T-cell large granular lymphocyte leukemia. Some clones in this sample may be carry-over from other donors' samples.

This clone counts as large. This sequence joins TRBV13 and TRBJ1-2; 7 nucleotides align to TRBD1. With 3 bases clipped from V and 6 bases from J, the junction kept 16 bases outside the gene matches. The germline V gene has CDR1 PRHDT and CDR2 FYEKMQ (reference sequence). This CDR3 contains 17 residues. The CDR3 loop reads CASSFAGGLLRGDGYTF. CDR3 in DNA: TGTGCCAGCAGCTTTGCGGGGGGGCTCCTCAGGGGGGATGGCTACACCTTC.

The gene calls are TRBV12-5 and TRBJ1-6; D not certain. The V and J ends lost 2 bases and 0 bases respectively, with 11 bases between them. The CDR3 is 17 amino acids. From germline, CDR1 is LGHNT and CDR2 FRNRAP. CDR3 sequence reads: CASGLSPSSSYNSPLHF. The CDR3 DNA is TGTGCTAGTGGTTTGAGTCCTTCGAGCTCCTATAATTCACCCCTCCACTTT.